The entry that follows covers one T cell receptor beta chain sequence. This sample is part of a study of blood T cell repertoires in COVID-19. In the study overall: The origin of the acute and convalescent COVID-19 samples was the United States, Italy and Spain.

The CDR3 is made up of 15 amino acids. Looked up from germline, CDR1 is MDHEN and CDR2 is SYDVKM. V lost 8 bases and J lost 1; bases outside the gene matches: 11. Clones were sequenced by immunoSEQ multiplex PCR, and TCRdb holds only the in-frame ones, with some missing. This table has a few hundred thousand clones, approximately 86% appearing once. The sample taken for sequencing was peripheral blood. This clonotype was obtained from a human donor in a cohort sampled during active COVID-19. The chain is built from TRBV28 and TRBJ2-7; TRBD1 matches 7 bases. CDR3 sequence (DNA): TGTGCCAGCGGGAGAGACAGGGAGAGGTCCTACGAGCAGTACTTC. Translated, it gives CASGRDRERSYEQYF.